Presented here are 21 T cell receptor beta chains from one specimen sequenced in a study of cytomegalovirus exposure and HLA in healthy donors. PCR primers comprised 60 Vbeta and 13 Jbeta primers. The protocol was immunoSEQ multiplex PCR, while the TCRdb copy is restricted to in-frame clones and leaves out a portion. This table holds some 120,000 clones, about 10% found once. The sample comprised PBMCs. The receptors derive from a woman between 18 and 29 years old in good health and CMV-seropositive.

V usage is TRBV29-1 and J usage is TRBJ1-1, with no clear D. Trimming shortened V by 6 bases and J by 0 bases, and 8 bases separated the two germline ends. The CDR3 runs to 12 residues. CDR1 and CDR2 (germline): SQVTM, ANQGSEA. As DNA, the CDR3 is TGCAGCGTCCGGGGAATGAACACTGAAGCTTTCTTT. This gives the protein CSVRGMNTEAFF.

This clone came up a few times. The CDR3 loop reads CASSLLSSGANVLTF. The CDR3 nucleotides are TGTGCCAGCAGCTTACTCAGCTCTGGGGCCAACGTCCTGACTTTC. The chain is built from TRBV7-9 and TRBJ2-6; D remains unclear. V dropped 2 bases and J dropped 0 bases, with 5 bases sitting between them. CDR1 is SEHNR and CDR2 is FQNEAQ in the germline V gene (reference sequence). The CDR3 has 15 residues.

This sequence joins TRBV13 and TRBJ2-7; tentative D call: TRBD2 (6 bases). Germline V gene data show CDR1 as PRHDT and CDR2 as FYEKMQ (reference sequence). Trimming removed 4 bases at V and 6 bases at J, with 22 bases between. This CDR3 spans 16 amino acids. The CDR3 reads CASSSSKGRQLSEQYF. The CDR3 DNA is TGTGCCAGCAGCTCCTCAAAAGGGAGGCAGCTGAGCGAGCAGTACTTC.

The chain employs TRBV7-9 and TRBJ2-7; maybe TRBD2 (6 bases). CDR3 length: 12 amino acids. V lost 7 bases, J lost 6 bases, and 13 bases lay in between. Germline CDR1 is SEHNR and CDR2 is FQNEAQ (reference sequence). CDR3 DNA: TGTGCCAGCACCTCTCGGGACTTCGAGCAGTACTTC. Its protein is CASTSRDFEQYF.

This clone was picked up a small number of times. The V and J genes are TRBV7-3 and TRBJ2-1, with D unclear. The V gene's germline CDR1 is SGHTA and CDR2 FQGTGA. Trimming removed 5 bases from V and 6 bases from J, with 17 bases in between. The length of the CDR3 is 15 residues. CDR3 nucleotides: TGTGCCAGCAGCCCTTCTGTAGGAGAGGCCAATGAGCAGTTCTTC. Translating it yields CASSPSVGEANEQFF. The full variable domain, completed using reference TRBV7-3 and TRBJ2-1, is GAGVSQTPSNKVTEKGKYVELRCDPISGHTALYWYRQSLGQGPEFLIYFQGTGAADDSGLPNDRFFAVRPEGSVSTLKIQRTERGDSAVYLCASSPSVGEANEQFFGPGTRLTVL.

V usage is TRBV5-1 and J usage is TRBJ1-2, with D unresolved. Looked up from germline, CDR1 is SGHRS and CDR2 is YFSETQ. This CDR3 is 14 amino acids long. Trimming removed 3 bases from V and 0 bases from J, with 9 bases in between. CDR3 loop: CASSSTQANYGYTF. The DNA for the CDR3 is TGCGCCAGCAGCTCTACCCAAGCTAACTATGGCTACACCTTC.

The chain combines TRBV18 with TRBJ1-5, with 7 nucleotides matching TRBD1. The junction had 11 bases not matched to a gene; V was cut back by 3 bases and J by 3 bases. Looked up from germline, CDR1 is KGHSH and CDR2 is LQKENI. The CDR3 length is 17 residues. DNA for the CDR3: TGTGCCAGCTCACCGCCCTCGACAGGGCCTCACAATCAGCCCCAGCATTTT. It specifies CASSPPSTGPHNQPQHF.

This clone was picked up a small number of times. The chain joins TRBV6-1 to TRBJ2-2; 10 bases line up with TRBD1. CDR1 and CDR2 from the germline V gene are MNHNS and SASEGT. The length of the CDR3 is 15 residues. The V and J ends lost 5 bases and 3 bases, in that order; junction bases with no gene match: 3. The CDR3 is CASSTGTGDTGELFF. CDR3 DNA: TGTGCCAGCAGTACTGGGACAGGGGACACCGGGGAGCTGTTTTTT.

The J gene is TRBJ1-4, the V gene TRBV4-1, with 10 bases fitting TRBD1. This CDR3 region has 17 residues. CDR1 is MGHRA, CDR2 YSYEKL, per germline. V lost 1 base and J lost 8; bases outside the gene matches: 10. CDR3 in DNA: TGCGCCAGCAGCCAAGTGGGTCGAGTGACAGGGGGCGAAAAACTGTTTTTT. The encoded protein is CASSQVGRVTGGEKLFF.

This clone was detected a few times. V usage is TRBV13 and J usage is TRBJ1-1; D may be TRBD1 (5 bases). The ends were cut back, 5 bases at V and 0 bases at J, with 19 bases in the middle. This CDR3 region has 17 residues. The germline V gene has CDR1 PRHDT and CDR2 FYEKMQ (reference sequence). In DNA, the CDR3 is TGTGCCAGCAGCCATCGGGGAGGGGCGAGTATGAACACTGAAGCTTTCTTT. It encodes CASSHRGGASMNTEAFF.

The chain recombines TRBV25-1 with TRBJ1-3; TRBD1 aligns across 7 bases. Per germline, CDR1 MGHDK and CDR2 SYGVNS. The length of the CDR3 is 14 residues. The junction had 7 bases not matched to a gene; V was cut back by 8 bases and J by 3 bases. DNA for the CDR3: TGTGCCAGCGGAAGACAGGGCGATGGAAACACCATATATTTT. Protein: CASGRQGDGNTIYF.

The chain is built from TRBV2 and TRBJ2-1; 13 bases are a match to TRBD2. V shed 6 bases, J shed 9 bases, and the junction held 5 bases outside the gene matches. Per the germline V gene, CDR1 is SNHLY and CDR2 is FYNNEI. This CDR3 is 14 amino acids long. CDR3 sequence reads: CASRGLAGAGEQFF. The CDR3 nucleotides read TGTGCCAGCAGAGGACTAGCGGGAGCGGGTGAGCAGTTCTTC.

The sample holds a few counts of this clone. A junction boundary mismatches the germline segment, possibly from a read error. The chain combines TRBV4-1 with TRBJ2-2; D is perhaps TRBD2 (5 bases). This CDR3 comprises 15 residues. Germline CDR1 and CDR2: MGHRA and YSYEKL. This chain's CDR3 is CASSLRTGNTGELFF. The CDR3 DNA reads TGTGCCAGCAGCCTCCGGACTGGTAACACCGGGGAGCTGTTTTTT.

This clone came up a few times. The rearrangement uses TRBV4-2 and TRBJ2-2, with 7 bases aligning to TRBD2. The CDR3 has 17 residues. The germline V gene has CDR1 LGHNA and CDR2 YNFKEQ. Trimming removed 4 bases from V and 7 bases from J; junction bases left unmatched: 15. CDR3 nucleotides: TGTGCCAGCAGCCCCCCAAAGTCGGAGCCGGGGGGCGGGGAGCTGTTTTTT. Translated: CASSPPKSEPGGGELFF.

This clone was seen more than once but under ten times. The chain carries TRBV7-9 and TRBJ2-3, with 11 nucleotides matching TRBD2. Trimming took 5 bases from V and 7 from J; bases not matched to a gene: 8. Germline CDR1 SEHNR, CDR2 FQNEAQ (reference sequence). This CDR3 spans 15 amino acids. Here the CDR3 reads CASSPPGLAENTQYF. In DNA form, the CDR3 reads TGTGCCAGCAGCCCACCGGGACTAGCGGAGAATACGCAGTATTTT.

This clone was counted a few times. At one end, the junction sequence differs from germline, possibly due to a read error. The chain uses TRBV7-2 and TRBJ2-5, with 8 nucleotides matching TRBD2. This CDR3 spans 14 amino acids. Germline V CDR1 and CDR2: SGHTA, FQGNSA. The CDR3 here is CASSLRRGGLVDHF. The CDR3 DNA reads as TGTGCCAGCAGCCTAAGAAGAGGGGGACTAGTAGATCACTTC. Together with reference TRBV7-2 and TRBJ2-5, the CDR3 gives the full variable domain: GAGVSQSPSNKVTEKGKDVELRCDPISGHTALYWYRQSLGQGLEFLIYFQGNSAPDKSGLPSDRFSAERTGGSVSTLTIQRTQQEDSAVYLCASSLRRGGLVDHFGPGTRLLVL.

This clone was recorded a few times. The chain joins TRBV5-1 to TRBJ2-5; 10 bases align to TRBD1. The CDR3 spans 15 residues. Germline CDR1 SGHRS, CDR2 YFSETQ. V lost 3 bases, J lost 5 bases, and 7 bases stayed unmatched. This CDR3 reads CASSSGTGAVETQYF. The CDR3 DNA reads TGCGCCAGCAGCTCCGGGACAGGGGCCGTGGAGACCCAGTACTTC.

The chain couples TRBV19 to TRBJ1-1; D gene unclear. Germline values: CDR1 LNHDA, CDR2 SQIVND (reference sequence). V shed 2 bases and J shed 10 bases, with 14 bases lying between them. This CDR3 contains 13 residues. CDR3 region: CASSIHSVIGAFF. CDR3 nucleotide sequence: TGTGCCAGTAGTATACATAGTGTGATCGGAGCTTTCTTT.

The chain employs TRBV5-7 and TRBJ2-2, with 14 bases identical to TRBD2. TRBV5-7 is flagged as an ORF with uncertain function. With 4 bases clipped from V and 6 bases from J, the junction kept 8 bases outside the gene matches. The CDR3 has 17 amino acids. DNA of the CDR3: TGTGCCAGCAGCACTATTACGGGACTAGCGGGAGCCGGGGAGCTGTTTTTT. Its translation: CASSTITGLAGAGELFF.

The gene calls are TRBV19 and TRBJ1-3; D ambiguous. Germline-derived CDR1 and CDR2 are LNHDA and SQIVND (reference sequence). V was trimmed by 11 bases and J by 0 bases, leaving 23 bases between them. The CDR3 runs 17 residues. The CDR3 sequence: CASLSQGGGNSGNTIYF. DNA of the CDR3: TGTGCCTCCTTATCGCAAGGAGGAGGAAACTCTGGAAACACCATATATTTT. Based on the CDR3 plus reference TRBV19 and TRBJ1-3, the full variable domain is DGGITQSPKYLFRKEGQNVTLSCEQNLNHDAMYWYRQDPGQGLRLIYYSQIVNDFQKGDIAEGYSVSREKKESFPLTVTSAQKNPTAFYLCASLSQGGGNSGNTIYFGEGSWLTVV.

This clone showed up just a few times. The gene calls are TRBV11-1 and TRBJ1-1; a possible D gene is TRBD1 (5 bases). The CDR3 has 15 amino acids. Trimming removed 1 base from V and 4 bases from J, with 13 bases in between. Per germline, CDR1 SGHAT and CDR2 FQDESV (reference sequence). The CDR3 DNA reads TGTGCCAGCAGCTTAGAAGCAGGGAGGGGCACTGAAGCTTTCTTT. Its translation: CASSLEAGRGTEAFF.